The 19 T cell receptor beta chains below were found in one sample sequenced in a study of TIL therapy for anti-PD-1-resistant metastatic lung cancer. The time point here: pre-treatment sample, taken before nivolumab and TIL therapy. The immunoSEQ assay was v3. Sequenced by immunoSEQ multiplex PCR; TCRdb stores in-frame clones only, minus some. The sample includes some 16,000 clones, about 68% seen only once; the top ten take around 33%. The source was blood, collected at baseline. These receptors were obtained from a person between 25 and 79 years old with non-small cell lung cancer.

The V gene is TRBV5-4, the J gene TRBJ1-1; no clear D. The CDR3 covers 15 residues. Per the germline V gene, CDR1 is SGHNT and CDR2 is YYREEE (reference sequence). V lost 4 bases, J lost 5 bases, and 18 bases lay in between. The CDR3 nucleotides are TGTGCCAGCAGCCGAGGCCTCTTGGGCGGTACTGAAGCTTTCTTT. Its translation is CASSRGLLGGTEAFF.

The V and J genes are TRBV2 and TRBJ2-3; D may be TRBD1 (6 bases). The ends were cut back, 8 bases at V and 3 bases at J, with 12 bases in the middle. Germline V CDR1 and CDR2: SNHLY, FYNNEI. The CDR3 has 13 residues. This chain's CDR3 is CASHRVMTDTQYF. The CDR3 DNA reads TGTGCCAGCCACAGGGTTATGACAGATACGCAGTATTTT.

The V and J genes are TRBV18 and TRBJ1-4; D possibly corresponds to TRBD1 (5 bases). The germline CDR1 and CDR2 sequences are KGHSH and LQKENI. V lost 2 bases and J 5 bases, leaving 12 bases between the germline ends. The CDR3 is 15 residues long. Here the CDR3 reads CASSPSGLGNEKLFF. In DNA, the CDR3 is TGTGCCAGCTCACCATCGGGGCTCGGGAATGAAAAACTGTTTTTT.

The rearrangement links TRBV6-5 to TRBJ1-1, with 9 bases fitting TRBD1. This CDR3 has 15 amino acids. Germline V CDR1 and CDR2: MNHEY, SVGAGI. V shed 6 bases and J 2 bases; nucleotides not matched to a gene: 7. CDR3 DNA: TGTGCCAGCAGCCGACAGGGGGACCATAACACTGAAGCTTTCTTT. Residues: CASSRQGDHNTEAFF.

CDR3 region: CSVVGSRVEQYF. In DNA form, the CDR3 reads TGCAGCGTTGTAGGCAGCAGAGTCGAGCAGTACTTC. The rearrangement uses TRBV29-1 and TRBJ2-7; unclear D gene. The CDR3 totals 12 residues. Germline CDR1 SQVTM, CDR2 ANQGSEA. The V end lost 4 bases, the J end lost 6 bases, and 13 bases lay between the germline ends.

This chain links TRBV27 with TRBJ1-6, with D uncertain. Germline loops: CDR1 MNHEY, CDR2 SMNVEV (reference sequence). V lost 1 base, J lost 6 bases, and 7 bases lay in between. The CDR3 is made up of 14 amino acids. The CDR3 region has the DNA TGTGCCAGCAGTTTATTAGGTCGTAATTCACCCCTCCACTTT. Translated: CASSLLGRNSPLHF.

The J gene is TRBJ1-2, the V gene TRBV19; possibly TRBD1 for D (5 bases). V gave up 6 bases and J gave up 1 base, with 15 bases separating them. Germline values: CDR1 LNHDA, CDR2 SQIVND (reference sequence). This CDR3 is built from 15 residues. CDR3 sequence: CASSGIGDLNYGYTF. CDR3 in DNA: TGTGCCAGTAGCGGAATCGGGGACCTTAACTATGGCTACACCTTC.

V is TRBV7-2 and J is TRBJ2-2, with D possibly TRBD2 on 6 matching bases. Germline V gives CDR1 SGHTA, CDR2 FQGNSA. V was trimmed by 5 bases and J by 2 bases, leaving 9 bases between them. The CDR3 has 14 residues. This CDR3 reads CASSLTSNTGELFF. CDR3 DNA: TGTGCCAGCAGCCTAACTAGCAACACCGGGGAGCTGTTTTTT.

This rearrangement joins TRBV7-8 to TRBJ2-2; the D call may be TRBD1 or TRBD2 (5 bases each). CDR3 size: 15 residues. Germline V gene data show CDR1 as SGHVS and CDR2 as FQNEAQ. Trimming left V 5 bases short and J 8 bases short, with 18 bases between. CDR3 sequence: CASSVGTRNSGELFF. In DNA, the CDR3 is TGTGCCAGCAGCGTCGGGACCCGGAACAGTGGGGAGCTGTTTTTT.

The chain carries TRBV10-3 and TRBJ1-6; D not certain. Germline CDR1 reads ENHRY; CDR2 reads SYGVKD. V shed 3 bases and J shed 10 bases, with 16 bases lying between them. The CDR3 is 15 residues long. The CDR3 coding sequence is TGTGCCATCAGTGATTTGGGCAGGCGCTCGTCACCCCTCCACTTT. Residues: CAISDLGRRSSPLHF.

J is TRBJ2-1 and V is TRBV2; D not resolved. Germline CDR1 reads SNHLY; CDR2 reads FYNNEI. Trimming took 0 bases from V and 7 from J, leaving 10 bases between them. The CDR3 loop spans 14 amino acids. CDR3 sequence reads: CASSEAELGNEQFF. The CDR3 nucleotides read TGTGCCAGCAGTGAAGCGGAGCTGGGTAATGAGCAGTTCTTC.

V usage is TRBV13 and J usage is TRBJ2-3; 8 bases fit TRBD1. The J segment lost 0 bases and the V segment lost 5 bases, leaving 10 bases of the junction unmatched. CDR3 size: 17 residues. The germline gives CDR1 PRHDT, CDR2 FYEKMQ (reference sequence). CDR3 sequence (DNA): TGTGCCAGCAGCCAAGACAGGGGTACAACTAGCACAGATACGCAGTATTTT. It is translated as CASSQDRGTTSTDTQYF.

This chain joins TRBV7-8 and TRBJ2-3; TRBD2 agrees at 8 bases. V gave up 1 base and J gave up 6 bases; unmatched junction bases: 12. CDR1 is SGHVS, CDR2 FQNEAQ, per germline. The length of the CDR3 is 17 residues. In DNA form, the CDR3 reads TGTGCCAGCAGCTTAGAATATACTAGCGGACCCCCGGATACGCAGTATTTT. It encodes CASSLEYTSGPPDTQYF.

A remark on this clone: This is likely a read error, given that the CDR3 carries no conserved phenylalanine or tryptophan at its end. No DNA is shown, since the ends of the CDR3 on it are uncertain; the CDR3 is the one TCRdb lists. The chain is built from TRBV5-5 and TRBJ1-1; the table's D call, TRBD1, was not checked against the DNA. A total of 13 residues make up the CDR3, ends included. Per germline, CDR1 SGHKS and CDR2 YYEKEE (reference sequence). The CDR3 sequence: CASSLDGWTAGRL.

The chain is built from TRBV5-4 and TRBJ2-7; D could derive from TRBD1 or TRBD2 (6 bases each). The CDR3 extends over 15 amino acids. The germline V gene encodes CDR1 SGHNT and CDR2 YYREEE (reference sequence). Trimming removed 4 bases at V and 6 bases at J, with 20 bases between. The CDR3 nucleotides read TGTGCCAGCAGCCAAATCAGAGGGGGAGGTCTCGAGCAGTACTTC. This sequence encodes CASSQIRGGGLEQYF.

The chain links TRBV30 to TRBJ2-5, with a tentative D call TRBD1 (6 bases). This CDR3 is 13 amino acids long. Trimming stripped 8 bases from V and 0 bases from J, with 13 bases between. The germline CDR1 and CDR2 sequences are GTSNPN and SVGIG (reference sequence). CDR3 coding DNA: TGTGCCGGACAGAGCGGTAACCAAGAGACCCAGTACTTC. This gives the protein CAGQSGNQETQYF.

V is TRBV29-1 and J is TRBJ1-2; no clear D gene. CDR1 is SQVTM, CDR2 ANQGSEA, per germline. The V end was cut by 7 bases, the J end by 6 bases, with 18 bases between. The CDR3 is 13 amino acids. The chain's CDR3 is CSAHKTWEDGYTF. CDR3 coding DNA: TGCAGCGCCCACAAAACTTGGGAGGATGGCTACACCTTC.

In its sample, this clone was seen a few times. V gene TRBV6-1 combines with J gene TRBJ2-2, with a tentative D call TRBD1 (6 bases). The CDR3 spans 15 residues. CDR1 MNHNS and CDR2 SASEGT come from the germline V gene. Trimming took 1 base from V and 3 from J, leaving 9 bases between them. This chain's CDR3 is CASSEGQAHTGELFF. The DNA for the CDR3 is TGTGCCAGCAGTGAAGGACAGGCCCACACCGGGGAGCTGTTTTTT.

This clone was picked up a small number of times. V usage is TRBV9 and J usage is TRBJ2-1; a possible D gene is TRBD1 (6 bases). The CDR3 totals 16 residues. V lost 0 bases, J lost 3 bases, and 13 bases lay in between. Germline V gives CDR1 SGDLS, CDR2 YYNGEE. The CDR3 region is CASSVGGGPNYNEQFF. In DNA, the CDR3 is TGTGCCAGCAGCGTAGGAGGGGGACCCAACTACAATGAGCAGTTCTTC.